The following is a TCR beta chain sequence with its context. These data belong to a study of CD8 T cells in ankylosing spondylitis. Making use of molecular barcodes, quantitative 5'-RACE generated TCR beta libraries. TCRdb re-called the 5' RACE reads through MiXCR, storing one row per CDR3 protein. The top ten clones hold around 4% of a sample with about 250,000 distinct CDR3 sequences, 30% to 40% of them seen once. This sequence was found in a male donor with ankylosing spondylitis or in good health (not recorded which). The sample comprised blood, either unsorted or a sorted T cell fraction (not recorded which).

For the CDR3, the DNA is TGCGCCAGCAGCCAAACCGAAGCTAATCAGCCCCAGCATTTT. Its protein is CASSQTEANQPQHF. The chain carries TRBV4-1 and TRBJ1-5, with D hard to call. Trimming removed 2 bases at V and 4 bases at J, with 9 bases between. CDR3 length: 14 residues. The germline V gene encodes CDR1 MGHRA and CDR2 YSYEKL.